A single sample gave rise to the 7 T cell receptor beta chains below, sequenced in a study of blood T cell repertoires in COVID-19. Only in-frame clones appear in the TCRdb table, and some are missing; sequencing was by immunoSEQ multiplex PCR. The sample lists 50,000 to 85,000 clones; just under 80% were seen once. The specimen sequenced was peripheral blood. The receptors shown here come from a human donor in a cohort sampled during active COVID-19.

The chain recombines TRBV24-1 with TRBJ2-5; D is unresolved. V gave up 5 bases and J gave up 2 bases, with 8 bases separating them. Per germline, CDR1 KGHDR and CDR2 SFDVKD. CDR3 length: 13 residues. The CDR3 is CATSVPGQETQYF. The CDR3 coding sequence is TGTGCCACCAGTGTTCCAGGACAAGAGACCCAGTACTTC.

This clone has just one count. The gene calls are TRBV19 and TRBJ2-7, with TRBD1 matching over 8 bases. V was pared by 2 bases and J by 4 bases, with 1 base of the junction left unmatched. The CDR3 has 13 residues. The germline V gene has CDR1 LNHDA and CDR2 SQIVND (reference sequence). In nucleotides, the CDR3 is TGTGCCAGTAGTATACGGACAGGGTACGAGCAGTACTTC. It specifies CASSIRTGYEQYF.

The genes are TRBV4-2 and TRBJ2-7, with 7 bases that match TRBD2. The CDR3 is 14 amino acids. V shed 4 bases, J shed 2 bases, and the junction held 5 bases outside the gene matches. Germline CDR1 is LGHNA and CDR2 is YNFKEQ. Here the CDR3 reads CASSPAGDPYEQYF. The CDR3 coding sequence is TGTGCCAGCAGCCCGGCGGGGGATCCCTACGAGCAGTACTTC.

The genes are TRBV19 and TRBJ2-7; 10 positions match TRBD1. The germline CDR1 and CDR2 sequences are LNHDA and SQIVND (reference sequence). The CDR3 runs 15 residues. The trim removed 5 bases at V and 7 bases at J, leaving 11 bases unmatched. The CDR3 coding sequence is TGTGCCAGTAGTCCCCAGGGGACAGGGGTCCAAGAGCAGTACTTC. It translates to CASSPQGTGVQEQYF.

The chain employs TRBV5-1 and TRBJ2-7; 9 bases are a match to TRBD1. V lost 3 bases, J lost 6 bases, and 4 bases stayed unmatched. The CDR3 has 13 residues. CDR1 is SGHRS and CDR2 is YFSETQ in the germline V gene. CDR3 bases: TGCGCCAGCAGCTCCGACAGGGGGGGCGAGCAGTACTTC. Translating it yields CASSSDRGGEQYF.

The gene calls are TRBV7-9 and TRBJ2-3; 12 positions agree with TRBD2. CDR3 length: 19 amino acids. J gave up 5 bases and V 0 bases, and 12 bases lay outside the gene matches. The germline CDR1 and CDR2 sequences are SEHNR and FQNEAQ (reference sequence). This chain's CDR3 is CASSLASPTSGSIVDTQYF. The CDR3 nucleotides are TGTGCCAGCAGCTTAGCCTCCCCGACTAGCGGGAGTATCGTAGATACGCAGTATTTT.

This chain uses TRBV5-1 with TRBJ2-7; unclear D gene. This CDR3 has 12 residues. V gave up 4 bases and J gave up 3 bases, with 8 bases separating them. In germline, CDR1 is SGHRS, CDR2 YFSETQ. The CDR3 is CASSPQNYEQYF. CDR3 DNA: TGCGCCAGCAGCCCCCAAAACTACGAGCAGTACTTC.